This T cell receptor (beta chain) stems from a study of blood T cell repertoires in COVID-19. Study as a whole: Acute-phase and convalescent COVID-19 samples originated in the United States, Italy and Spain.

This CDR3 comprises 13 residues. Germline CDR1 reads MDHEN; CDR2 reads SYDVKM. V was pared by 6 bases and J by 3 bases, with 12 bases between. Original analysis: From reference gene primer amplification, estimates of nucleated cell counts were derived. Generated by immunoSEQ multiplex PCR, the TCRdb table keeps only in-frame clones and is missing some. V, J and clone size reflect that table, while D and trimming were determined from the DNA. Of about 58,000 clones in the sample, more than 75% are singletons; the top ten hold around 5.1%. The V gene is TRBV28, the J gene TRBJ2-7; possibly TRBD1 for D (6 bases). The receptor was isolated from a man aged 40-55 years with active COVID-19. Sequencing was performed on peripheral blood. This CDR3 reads CASSRDIFYEQYF. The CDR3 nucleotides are TGTGCCAGCAGCCGGGACATCTTCTACGAGCAGTACTTC.